This TCR beta chain was profiled in a study of T cells expressing NK-cell markers. Background on the study: In the group of eight sequenced donors, seven were HCMV-seropositive and one was seronegative. General study results and limits: The leading position in the CD3+CD56-NKG2C+ fraction of a handful of donors also went to these clonotypes. Of the CD8+ T cells in over five donors, roughly 1.0-7.0% belonged to dominant NKG2C+ clonotypes.

Comments on this clonotype: Its antigen is still unknown.

Germline CDR1 and CDR2: LGHNA and YSLEER. The CDR3 is made up of 17 amino acids. TCR beta libraries carry UMIs added by 5'RACE template switching. TCRdb reprocessed the 5' RACE reads and keeps a single row for each CDR3 protein, giving no DNA. The table lists about 120,000 distinct CDR3 sequences. This TCR derives from a woman aged 18 to 75 in good health. The sequencing sample was made of blood T cells: a sorted CD56 or NKG2C T cell subset, CD4+ or CD8+ T cells, or bulk PBMC T cells (not recorded which). J is TRBJ2-1 and V is TRBV4-3; TCRdb gives TRBD2 as the D gene, but with no DNA this cannot be confirmed. The CDR3 here is CASSPSPASDSYNEQFF.